This is a list of T cell receptor beta chains from one sample in a study of control samples from healthy donors and cancer patients. TCRdb's table, derived via immunoSEQ multiplex PCR, lists solely in-frame clones and lacks some. The sample carries some 150,000 clones, around 94% recorded once. Sequencing used PBMCs. The receptor set was obtained from a man between 60 and 75 years old with colorectal cancer. The CDR3 runs from the conserved cysteine through the conserved F or W. D genes are given only for firm matches.

D gene	V gene	J gene	CDR3 DNA	CDR3 protein
-	TRBV5-4	TRBJ2-4	TGTGCCAGCAGCCCCCTAACCGGGGTGGAGGACATTCAGTACTTC	CASSPLTGVEDIQYF
-	TRBV10-3	TRBJ2-6	TGTGCCATCAGTGAAGGGGGTTACGGGGCCAACGTCCTGACTTTC	CAISEGGYGANVLTF
TRBD1	TRBV6-6	TRBJ1-6	TGTGCCAGCAGTCCCGGACAGGGGGAATCACCCCTCCACTTT	CASSPGQGESPLHF
-	TRBV6-6	TRBJ2-7	TGTGCCAGCAGTACAGGGTACTCCTCCTACGAGCAGTACTTC	CASSTGYSSYEQYF
TRBD1	TRBV2	TRBJ2-5	TGTGCCAGCAATGGGCGGACAGGGACCCAAGAGACCCAGTACTTC	CASNGRTGTQETQYF
-	TRBV6-1	TRBJ2-3	TGTGCCAGCAGTGAAGCTGCAGTAGATACGCAGTATTTT	CASSEAAVDTQYF
-	TRBV7-2	TRBJ2-5	TGTGCCAGCAGTCGGCCGGGACCCCGGGGAGAGACCCAGTACTTC	CASSRPGPRGETQYF
-	TRBV18	TRBJ1-1	TGTGCCAGCTCACCCGTTGAGGGGGATGAAGCTTTCTTT	CASSPVEGDEAFF
TRBD1	TRBV27	TRBJ2-6	TGTGCCAGCAGTTCCTCAGGGGGAGGGGCCAACGTCCTGACTTTC	CASSSSGGGANVLTF
-	TRBV4-3	TRBJ1-6	TGCGCCAGCAGCCAAGGCGGGGATTCACCCCTCCACTTT	CASSQGGDSPLHF